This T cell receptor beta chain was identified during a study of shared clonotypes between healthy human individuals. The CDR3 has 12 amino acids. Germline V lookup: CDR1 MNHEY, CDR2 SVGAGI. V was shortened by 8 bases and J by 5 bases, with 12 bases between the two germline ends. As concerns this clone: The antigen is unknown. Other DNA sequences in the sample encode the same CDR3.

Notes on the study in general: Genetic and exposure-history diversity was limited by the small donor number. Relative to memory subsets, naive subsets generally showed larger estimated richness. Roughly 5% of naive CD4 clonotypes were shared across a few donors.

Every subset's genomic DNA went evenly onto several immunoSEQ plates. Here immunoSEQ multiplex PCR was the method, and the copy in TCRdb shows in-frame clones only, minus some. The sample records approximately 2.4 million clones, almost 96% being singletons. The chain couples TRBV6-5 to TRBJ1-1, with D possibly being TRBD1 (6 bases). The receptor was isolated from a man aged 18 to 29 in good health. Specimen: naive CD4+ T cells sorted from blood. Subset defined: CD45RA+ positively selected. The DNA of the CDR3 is TGTGCCAGCTCTAAAGGGGGTACTGAAGCTTTCTTT. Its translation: CASSKGGTEAFF.